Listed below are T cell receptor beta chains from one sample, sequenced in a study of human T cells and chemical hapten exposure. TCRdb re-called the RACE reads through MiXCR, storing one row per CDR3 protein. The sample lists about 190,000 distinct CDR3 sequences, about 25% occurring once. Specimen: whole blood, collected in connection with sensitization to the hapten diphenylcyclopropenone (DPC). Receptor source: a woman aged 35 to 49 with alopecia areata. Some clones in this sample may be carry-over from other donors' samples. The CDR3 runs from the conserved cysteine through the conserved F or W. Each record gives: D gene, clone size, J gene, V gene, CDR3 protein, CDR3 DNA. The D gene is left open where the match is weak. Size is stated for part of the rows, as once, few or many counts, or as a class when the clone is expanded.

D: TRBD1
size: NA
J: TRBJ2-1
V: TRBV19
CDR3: CASNLQGRNEQFF
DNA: TGTGCCAGTAACCTACAGGGGAGAAATGAGCAGTTCTTC

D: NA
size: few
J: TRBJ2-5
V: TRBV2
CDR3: CASMGDTGGETQYF
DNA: TGTGCCAGCATGGGGGACACCGGGGGAGAGACCCAGTACTTC

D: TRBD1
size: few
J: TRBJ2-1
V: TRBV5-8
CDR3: CASSLQGTYNEQFF
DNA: TGTGCCAGCAGCTTACAGGGGACGTACAATGAGCAGTTCTTC

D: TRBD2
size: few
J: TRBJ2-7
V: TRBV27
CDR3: CASRLAGGPYEQYF
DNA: TGTGCCAGCAGGCTAGCGGGAGGCCCCTACGAGCAGTACTTC

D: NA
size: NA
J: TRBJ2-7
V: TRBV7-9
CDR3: CASSLASTSEQYF
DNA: TGTGCCAGCAGCTTAGCCTCTACCTCCGAGCAGTACTTC

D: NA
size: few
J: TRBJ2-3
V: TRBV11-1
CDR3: CATGSTDTQYF
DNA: TGTGCCACAGGAAGCACAGATACGCAGTATTTT

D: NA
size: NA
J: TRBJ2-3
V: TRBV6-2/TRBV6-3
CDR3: CASSYSSRNLGTQYF
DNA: TGTGCCAGCAGTTACTCTAGCAGGAACCTCGGTACGCAGTATTTT

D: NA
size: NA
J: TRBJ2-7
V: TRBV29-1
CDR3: CSVEDQGKGKQYF
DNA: TGCAGCGTTGAAGATCAAGGCAAGGGGAAGCAGTACTTC

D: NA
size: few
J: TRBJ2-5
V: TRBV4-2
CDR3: CASSQGTGSGETQYF
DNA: TGTGCCAGCAGCCAAGGAACAGGGTCGGGAGAGACCCAGTACTTC

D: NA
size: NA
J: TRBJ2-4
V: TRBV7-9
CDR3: CAGARGDQNIQYF
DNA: TGTGCCGGGGCAAGGGGAGATCAAAACATTCAGTACTTC

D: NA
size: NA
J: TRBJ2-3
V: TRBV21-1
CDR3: CASSFIRLAGITDTQYF
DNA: TGTGCCAGCAGCTTTATCAGGCTAGCGGGGATCACAGATACGCAGTATTTT

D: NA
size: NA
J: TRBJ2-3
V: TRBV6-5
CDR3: CASSSPGLARITDTQYF
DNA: TGTGCCAGCAGTTCCCCCGGGCTAGCGCGAATCACAGATACGCAGTATTTT

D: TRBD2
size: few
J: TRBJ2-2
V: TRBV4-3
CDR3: CASSQDPPRGRYTGELFF
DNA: TGCGCCAGCAGCCAAGATCCCCCTCGCGGGAGGTACACCGGGGAGCTGTTTTTT

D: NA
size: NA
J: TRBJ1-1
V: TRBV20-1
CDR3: CSGEGLGTEAFF
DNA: TGCAGTGGGGAGGGTTTGGGCACTGAAGCTTTCTTT

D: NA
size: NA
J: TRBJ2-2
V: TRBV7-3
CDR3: CASSPGAGKANTGELFF
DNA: TGTGCCAGCAGCCCAGGGGCGGGAAAAGCGAACACCGGGGAGCTGTTTTTT

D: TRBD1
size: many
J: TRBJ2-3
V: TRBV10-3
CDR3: CAIRGTGEDTQYF
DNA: TGTGCCATCAGGGGGACAGGGGAGGATACGCAGTATTTT

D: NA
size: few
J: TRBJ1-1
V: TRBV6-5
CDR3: CASRTTVGIAEAFF
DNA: TGTGCCAGCAGGACGACAGTGGGTATTGCTGAAGCTTTCTTT

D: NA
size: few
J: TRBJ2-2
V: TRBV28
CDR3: CATRTVTGELFF
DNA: TGTGCCACCCGGACAGTGACCGGGGAGCTGTTTTTT

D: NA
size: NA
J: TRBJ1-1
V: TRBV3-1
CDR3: CASRPSAAREAFF
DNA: TGTGCCAGCAGGCCGTCCGCGGCCAGGGAAGCTTTCTTT

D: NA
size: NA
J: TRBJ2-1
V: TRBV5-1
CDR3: CASSFSGRRGDEQFF
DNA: TGCGCCAGCAGCTTTAGCGGGCGAAGGGGGGATGAGCAGTTCTTC

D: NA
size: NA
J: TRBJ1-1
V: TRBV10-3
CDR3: CAIRDFSTEAFF
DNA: TGTGCCATCCGGGACTTCTCCACTGAAGCTTTCTTT

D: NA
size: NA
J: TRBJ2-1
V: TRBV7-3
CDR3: CASSESGPGNEQFF
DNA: TGTGCCAGCAGCGAATCGGGGCCGGGGAATGAGCAGTTCTTC

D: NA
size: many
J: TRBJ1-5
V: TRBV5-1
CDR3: CASSPDNSNQPQHF
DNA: TGCGCCAGCAGCCCGGACAATAGCAATCAGCCCCAGCATTTT

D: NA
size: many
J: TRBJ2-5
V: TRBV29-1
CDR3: CSVDDSMGQNLRTQYF
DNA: TGCAGCGTTGATGACTCCATGGGGCAGAACTTGAGGACCCAGTACTTC

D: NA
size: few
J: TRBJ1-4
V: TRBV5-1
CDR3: CASSLDVVTNEKLFF
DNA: TGCGCCAGCAGCTTGGATGTAGTAACTAATGAAAAACTGTTTTTT

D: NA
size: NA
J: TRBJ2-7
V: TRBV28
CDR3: CASSFLETSYEQYF
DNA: TGTGCCAGCAGTTTTCTAGAAACCTCCTACGAGCAGTACTTC

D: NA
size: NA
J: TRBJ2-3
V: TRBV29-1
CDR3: CSVANGGDTQYF
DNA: TGCAGCGTCGCGAATGGGGGAGATACGCAGTATTTT

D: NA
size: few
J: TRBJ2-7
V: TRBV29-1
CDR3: CSVSIGQTITYEQYF
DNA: TGCAGCGTTAGTATCGGACAGACAATTACCTACGAGCAGTACTTC

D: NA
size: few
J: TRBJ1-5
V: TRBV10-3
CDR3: CAISAGDSNQPQHF
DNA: TGTGCCATCAGTGCGGGGGACAGCAATCAGCCCCAGCATTTT

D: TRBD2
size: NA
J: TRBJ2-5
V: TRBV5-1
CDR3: CASSEGLAGFQETQYF
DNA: TGCGCCAGCAGCGAAGGACTAGCGGGTTTCCAAGAGACCCAGTACTTC

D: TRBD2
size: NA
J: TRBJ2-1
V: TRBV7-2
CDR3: CASSLGLAGVVEQFF
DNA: TGTGCCAGCAGCTTAGGGCTAGCGGGAGTAGTTGAGCAGTTCTTC

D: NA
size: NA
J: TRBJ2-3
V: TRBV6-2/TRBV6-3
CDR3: CASSYTRTDTQYF
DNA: TGTGCCAGCAGTTACACCCGCACAGATACGCAGTATTTT

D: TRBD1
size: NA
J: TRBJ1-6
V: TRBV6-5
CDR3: CASSYRGRASITLHF
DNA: TGTGCCAGCAGTTACAGGGGGCGTGCGTCCATCACCCTCCACTTT

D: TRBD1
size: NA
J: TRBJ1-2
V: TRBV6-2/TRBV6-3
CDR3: CASSYSRRGGIYGYTF
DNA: TGTGCCAGCAGTTACTCGAGGAGAGGGGGCATTTATGGCTACACCTTC

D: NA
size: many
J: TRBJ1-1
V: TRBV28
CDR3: CASSYVNTEAFF
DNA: TGTGCCAGCAGTTACGTGAACACTGAAGCTTTCTTT

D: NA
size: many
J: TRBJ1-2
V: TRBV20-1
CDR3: CSGSTQENYGYTF
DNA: TGCAGTGGGAGTACACAGGAGAACTATGGCTACACCTTC

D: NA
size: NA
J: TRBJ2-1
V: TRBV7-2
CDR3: CASSLRTVGEQFF
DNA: TGTGCCAGCAGCTTACGGACAGTCGGGGAGCAGTTCTTC

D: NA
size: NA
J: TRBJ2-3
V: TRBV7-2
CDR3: CASSLAGGATDMQYF
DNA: TGTGCCAGCAGCTTAGCGGGAGGCGCCACAGATATGCAGTATTTT

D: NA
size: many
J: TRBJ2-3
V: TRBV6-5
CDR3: CASSSRGQPTDTQYF
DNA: TGTGCCAGCAGTTCACGTGGCCAACCCACAGATACGCAGTATTTT

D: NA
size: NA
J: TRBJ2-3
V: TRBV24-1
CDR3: CATKAQDISTQDTQYF
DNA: TGTGCCACCAAAGCTCAGGACATCAGTACGCAGGATACGCAGTATTTT

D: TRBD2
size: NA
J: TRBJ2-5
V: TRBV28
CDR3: CASNSWGTGAGETQYF
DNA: TGTGCCAGCAATTCATGGGGGACGGGAGCGGGGGAGACCCAGTACTTC

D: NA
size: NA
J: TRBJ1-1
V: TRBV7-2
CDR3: CASSLVVGAKGTEAFF
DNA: TGTGCCAGCAGCTTAGTAGTGGGGGCCAAGGGGACTGAAGCTTTCTTT

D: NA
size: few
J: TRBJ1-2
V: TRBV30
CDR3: CAWEGGNYGYTF
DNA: TGTGCCTGGGAAGGGGGGAACTATGGCTACACCTTC

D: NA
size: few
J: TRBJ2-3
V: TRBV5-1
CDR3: CASSWGTDTDTQYF
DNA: TGCGCCAGCAGCTGGGGGACTGACACTGATACGCAGTATTTT

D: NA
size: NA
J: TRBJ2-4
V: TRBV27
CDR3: CASSPEFGNIQYF
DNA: TGTGCCAGCAGTCCGGAATTTGGAAACATTCAGTACTTC